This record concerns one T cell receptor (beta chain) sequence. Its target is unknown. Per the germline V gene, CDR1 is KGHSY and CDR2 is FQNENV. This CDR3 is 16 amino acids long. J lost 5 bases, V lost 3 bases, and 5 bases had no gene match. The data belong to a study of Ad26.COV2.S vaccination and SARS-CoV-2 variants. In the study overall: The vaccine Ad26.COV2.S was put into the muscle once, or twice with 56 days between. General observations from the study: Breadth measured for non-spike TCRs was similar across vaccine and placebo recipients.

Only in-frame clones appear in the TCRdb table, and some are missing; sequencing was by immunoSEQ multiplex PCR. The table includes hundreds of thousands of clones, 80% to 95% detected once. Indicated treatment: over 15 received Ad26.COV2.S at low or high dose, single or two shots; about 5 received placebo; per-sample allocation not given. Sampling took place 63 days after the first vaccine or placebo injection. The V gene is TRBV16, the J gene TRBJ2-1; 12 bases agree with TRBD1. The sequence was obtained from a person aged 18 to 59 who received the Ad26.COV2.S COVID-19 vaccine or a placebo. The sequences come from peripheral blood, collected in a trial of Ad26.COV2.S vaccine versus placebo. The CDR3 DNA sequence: TGTGCCAGCAGCCATCCGGGACAGGGGGCAGACAATGAGCAGTTCTTC. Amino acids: CASSHPGQGADNEQFF.